One and the same sample provided the 32 T cell receptor beta chains below, sequenced in a study of shared T cell receptors in the human thymus. The repertoire was sequenced with immunoSEQ multiplex PCR; TCRdb's copy has only in-frame clones and lacks some. Of approximately 580,000 clones listed, 78% were seen once; the top ten hold around 0.012%. These data were also reused for a study on human thymus T cells.

The sequencing input was thymocytes. These receptors all come from a boy in the first two years of life with a congenital heart defect.

Turning to this clone: The junction departs from the called germline gene at one end, perhaps through a read error. The V gene is TRBV30, the J gene TRBJ2-7; 12 positions match TRBD2. Germline assignment: CDR1 GTSNPN and CDR2 SVGIG (reference sequence). CDR3 length equals 15 residues. The CDR3 protein is CAWSVTSGRYYGQYF. For the CDR3, the DNA is TGTGCCTGGAGTGTAACTAGCGGGAGGTACTACGGGCAGTACTTC.

The chain carries TRBV14 and TRBJ2-3; 7 nucleotides agree with TRBD1. The CDR3 consists of 18 residues. Losses at the gene ends were 0 bases for V and 6 bases for J; bases not matched to a gene: 15. Germline CDR1 and CDR2: SGHDN and FVKESK. This CDR3 is CASSQDGGDRAIYDTQYF. Written as DNA, the CDR3 is TGTGCCAGCAGCCAAGATGGGGGAGACAGGGCGATTTACGATACGCAGTATTTT. The full variable domain, in which reference TRBV14 and TRBJ2-3 provide the parts outside the CDR3, is EAGVTQFPSHSVIEKGQTVTLRCDPISGHDNLYWYRRVMGKEIKFLLHFVKESKQDESGMPNNRFLAERTGGTYSTLKVQPAELEDSGVYFCASSQDGGDRAIYDTQYFGPGTRLTVL.

The chain employs TRBV5-1 and TRBJ2-5, with 10 bases fitting TRBD1. The CDR3 is 18 amino acids. The junction had 13 bases not matched to a gene; V was cut back by 0 bases and J by 5 bases. Germline CDR1 SGHRS, CDR2 YFSETQ. The CDR3 here is CASSLAVEGQGSEETQYF. CDR3 coding DNA: TGCGCCAGCAGCTTGGCCGTAGAGGGACAGGGGTCGGAGGAGACCCAGTACTTC.

This chain links TRBV4-3 with TRBJ2-5; tentative D call: TRBD2 (6 bases). The germline V and J ends were trimmed by 0 bases and 1 base, with 15 bases remaining between them. Germline CDR1 is LGHNA and CDR2 is YSLEER. The CDR3 is 17 amino acids. The DNA of the CDR3 is TGCGCCAGCAGCCAAGAGCGATTGTGGGAGGCCCAAGAGACCCAGTACTTC. Protein: CASSQERLWEAQETQYF.

This clone was detected a few times. The chain employs TRBV7-9 and TRBJ2-7, with 7 bases aligning to TRBD1. The trim removed 5 bases at V and 7 bases at J, leaving 11 bases unmatched. Germline V gene lookup returns CDR1 SEHNR and CDR2 FQNEAQ (reference sequence). The CDR3 length is 14 residues. In DNA form, the CDR3 reads TGTGCCAGCAGCCCGAGACAGGGCTGGGGGGAGCAGTACTTC. Translating gives CASSPRQGWGEQYF.

J is TRBJ2-7 and V is TRBV6-6, with 12 nucleotides matching TRBD2. CDR3 length: 16 amino acids. V shed 6 bases, J shed 3 bases, and the junction held 9 bases outside the gene matches. CDR1 and CDR2 from the germline V gene are MNHNY and SVGAGI (reference sequence). CDR3: CASSKLLAGGFYEQYF. For the CDR3, the DNA is TGTGCCAGCAGCAAATTGCTAGCGGGAGGGTTCTACGAGCAGTACTTC.

The chain combines TRBV4-3 with TRBJ2-1; 7 bases align to TRBD2. Germline V gene sequence: CDR1 LGHNA, CDR2 YSLEER. The CDR3 runs 13 residues. The V gene end was trimmed by 2 bases and the J gene end by 13 bases; junction bases not matched to a gene: 8. This chain's CDR3 is CASSQCLTSPQFF. The CDR3, as DNA: TGCGCCAGCAGCCAATGCCTGACTAGCCCACAGTTCTTC.

The rearrangement uses TRBV7-6 and TRBJ2-7; 7 nucleotides match TRBD1. J was trimmed by 4 bases and V by 4 bases; bases with no gene match: 10. CDR3 length: 15 amino acids. Germline V gene lookup returns CDR1 SGHVS and CDR2 FNYEAQ. The CDR3 DNA sequence: TGTGCCAGCAGCTCAGCCCCCGGGACAGCTTACGAGCAGTACTTC. As protein: CASSSAPGTAYEQYF.

CDR3 DNA: TGTGCCAGCAGCCATAACATAGACAGGGGATCCGGGGAGCTGTTTTTT. It specifies CASSHNIDRGSGELFF. The chain joins TRBV27 to TRBJ2-2; 8 bases line up with TRBD1. CDR3 size: 16 residues. V lost 6 bases, J lost 6 bases, and 12 bases stayed unmatched. The germline gives CDR1 MNHEY, CDR2 SMNVEV (reference sequence).

This chain connects TRBV5-1 to TRBJ1-2; TRBD1 is a possible D gene (6 bases). CDR1 is SGHRS, CDR2 YFSETQ, per germline. This CDR3 region has 13 residues. V gave up 0 bases and J gave up 5 bases, with 8 bases separating them. The chain's CDR3 is CASSLEGGYGYTF. The CDR3 DNA sequence: TGCGCCAGCAGCTTGGAGGGGGGGTATGGCTACACCTTC.

The rearrangement links TRBV18 to TRBJ1-2, with TRBD1 identical over 8 bases. There are 12 residues in the CDR3. J gave up 9 bases and V 5 bases, and 5 bases lay outside the gene matches. CDR1 is KGHSH, CDR2 LQKENI, per germline. The CDR3 DNA reads TGTGCCAGCTCAGGGACAGGCCCAAGCTACACCTTC. This translates into CASSGTGPSYTF. The whole variable domain, remainder taken from reference TRBV18 and TRBJ1-2, is NAGVMQNPRHLVRRRGQEARLRCSPMKGHSHVYWYRQLPEEGLKFMVYLQKENIIDESGMPKERFSAEFPKEGPSILRIQQVVRGDSAAYFCASSGTGPSYTFGSGTRLTVV.

The genes are TRBV19 and TRBJ1-1; no definite D call. Trimming cost V 3 bases and J 4 bases, with 15 bases left between them. Germline V gene lookup returns CDR1 LNHDA and CDR2 SQIVND (reference sequence). The CDR3 length is 15 residues. This chain's CDR3 is CASSIGHSSSTEAFF. In DNA form, the CDR3 reads TGTGCCAGTAGTATTGGCCACAGTAGTAGCACTGAAGCTTTCTTT.

The V and J genes are TRBV6-4 and TRBJ2-1; D might be TRBD1 (5 bases). CDR1 is MRHNA and CDR2 is SNTAGT in the germline V gene. V lost 4 bases, J lost 15 bases, and 13 bases lay in between. There are 11 residues in the CDR3. CDR3 in DNA: TGTGCCAGCAGTGGGGGCCCCAGCTGGTTCTTC. Its translation: CASSGGPSWFF.

The chain couples TRBV27 to TRBJ2-3, with TRBD2 matching over 11 bases. The ends lost 0 bases at V and 4 bases at J; junction bases unmatched: 6. The CDR3 has 17 amino acids. CDR1 and CDR2 (germline): MNHEY, SMNVEV (reference sequence). CDR3 sequence: CASSLSGSSGRADTQYF. The CDR3 DNA follows: TGTGCCAGCAGTTTATCTGGAAGTAGCGGGAGGGCAGATACGCAGTATTTT.

V is TRBV5-1 and J is TRBJ2-7, with 8 bases matching TRBD2. Germline V lookup: CDR1 SGHRS, CDR2 YFSETQ. The CDR3 loop spans 15 amino acids. V trimming: 1 base; J trimming: 2 bases; junction bases outside the gene matches: 5. This chain's CDR3 is CASSLWVAGTYEQYF. In DNA form, the CDR3 reads TGCGCCAGCAGCTTGTGGGTAGCGGGAACCTACGAGCAGTACTTC.

This chain joins TRBV5-6 and TRBJ2-2; TRBD1 is a possible D gene (6 bases). V was pared by 6 bases and J by 0 bases, with 9 bases between. This CDR3 is 14 amino acids long. Germline V CDR1 and CDR2: SGHDT, YYEEEE. This CDR3 reads CASTGAPNTGELFF. In nucleotides, the CDR3 is TGTGCCAGCACAGGGGCCCCGAACACCGGGGAGCTGTTTTTT.

The genes are TRBV10-2 and TRBJ1-2; 10 bases are shared with TRBD1. The CDR3 runs 20 residues. Trimming cost V 2 bases and J 4 bases; bases outside gene matches: 19. The V gene's germline CDR1 is WSHSY and CDR2 SAAADI. This CDR3 is CASSEPGLTGTGVGIYGYTF. In DNA, the CDR3 is TGCGCCAGCAGTGAGCCGGGGCTAACCGGGACAGGGGTGGGGATCTATGGCTACACCTTC.

This clone has a handful of counts. V is TRBV10-2 and J is TRBJ2-2; a possible D gene is TRBD2 (6 bases). V was shortened by 3 bases and J by 2 bases, with 16 bases between the two germline ends. Germline V gene sequence: CDR1 WSHSY, CDR2 SAAADI. This CDR3 is built from 17 residues. The CDR3 nucleotides are TGCGCCAGCAGTGAAGTAGCGGAGCAACCCAACACCGGGGAGCTGTTTTTT. As protein: CASSEVAEQPNTGELFF.

This clone turned up a few times. This rearrangement joins TRBV7-9 to TRBJ2-3; 7 positions match TRBD2. The germline V gene encodes CDR1 SEHNR and CDR2 FQNEAQ (reference sequence). Unmatched junction bases numbered 9, after V lost 1 base and J lost 2 bases. The CDR3 is 17 amino acids. CDR3 nucleotides: TGTGCCAGCAGCTTAGAGGGTTGTAGCGGGTTCACAGATACGCAGTATTTT. This codes for CASSLEGCSGFTDTQYF.

V is TRBV18 and J is TRBJ2-2; TRBD2 is a possible D gene (6 bases). CDR1 is KGHSH and CDR2 is LQKENI in the germline V gene. The V gene lost 3 bases and the J gene lost 1 base, with 9 bases spanning the gap. CDR3 length equals 15 residues. As DNA, the CDR3 is TGTGCCAGCTCACCGGGGACTGTGAACACCGGGGAGCTGTTTTTT. Translating it yields CASSPGTVNTGELFF.

The rearrangement joins TRBV16 to TRBJ1-2; no reliable D call. This CDR3 contains 13 residues. Germline CDR1 KGHSY, CDR2 FQNENV. V was cut by 5 bases and J by 0 bases, with 7 bases left in between. The CDR3 region is CASSERSNYGYTF. CDR3 DNA sequence: TGTGCCAGCAGCGAGAGGTCTAACTATGGCTACACCTTC.

This chain's CDR3 is CASSLDGGGQFF. The CDR3 DNA is TGTGCCAGCAGCTTAGATGGGGGGGGGCAGTTCTTC. This sequence joins TRBV11-3 and TRBJ2-1; 7 bases are shared with TRBD2. V lost 0 bases and J lost 12; bases outside the gene matches: 2. Per the germline V gene, CDR1 is SGHNT and CDR2 is YENEEA. The CDR3 consists of 12 residues.

The chain carries TRBV10-2 and TRBJ2-3; no clear D. V was trimmed by 7 bases and J by 3 bases, leaving 11 bases between them. CDR1 and CDR2 from the germline V gene are WSHSY and SAAADI. CDR3 length equals 13 residues. In nucleotides, the CDR3 is TGCGCCAGCAACCTTGGGCGTACAGATACGCAGTATTTT. This gives the protein CASNLGRTDTQYF.

CDR3 in DNA: TGTGCCAGCAGCTCCCAGACTAGCGGGGCTCCGCGCTCCTACAATGAGCAGTTCTTC. This encodes CASSSQTSGAPRSYNEQFF. The genes are TRBV7-3 and TRBJ2-1, with 11 bases fitting TRBD2. The CDR3 has 19 amino acids. Trimming at V came to 4 bases and at J to 0 bases, leaving 11 bases not matched to a gene. Germline V gene data show CDR1 as SGHTA and CDR2 as FQGTGA.

The chain employs TRBV19 and TRBJ2-2; 14 nucleotides align to TRBD2. The CDR3 runs to 18 residues. Germline CDR1 is LNHDA and CDR2 is SQIVND (reference sequence). J gave up 4 bases and V 5 bases, and 9 bases lay outside the gene matches. CDR3 nucleotides: TGTGCCAGTAGTCTCCCGACTAGCGGGAGGGCGGGCACCGGGGAGCTGTTTTTT. This gives the protein CASSLPTSGRAGTGELFF.

The chain couples TRBV30 to TRBJ2-3, with TRBD1 matching 12 bases. The CDR3 consists of 16 residues. Germline V gives CDR1 GTSNPN, CDR2 SVGIG (reference sequence). The J segment lost 6 bases and the V segment lost 6 bases, leaving 13 bases of the junction unmatched. The CDR3 sequence: CACFPTGTGGWDTQYF. CDR3 in DNA: TGTGCCTGTTTTCCTACCGGGACAGGGGGCTGGGATACGCAGTATTTT.

The rearrangement links TRBV5-1 to TRBJ2-1; 7 bases fit TRBD2. Germline V gives CDR1 SGHRS, CDR2 YFSETQ. V shed 2 bases, J shed 6 bases, and the junction held 14 bases outside the gene matches. The CDR3 totals 17 residues. The DNA of the CDR3 is TGCGCCAGCAGCTTTGGCCGCGGGGAGGGCCGGGGCAATGAGCAGTTCTTC. This encodes CASSFGRGEGRGNEQFF.

This clone was observed a few times. The rearrangement links TRBV12-2 to TRBJ1-3; the D segment call TRBD1 is taken from the table without a DNA check. TRBV12-2 is annotated as a pseudogene. This CDR3 is built from 16 residues. CDR3 protein: CASRSPRGNYGNTIYF. CDR3 nucleotide sequence: TGTGCAAGTCGTTCCCCCAGGGGGAATTATGGAAACACCATATATTTT.

This rearrangement joins TRBV28 to TRBJ2-5; no clear D gene. Germline CDR1 reads MDHEN; CDR2 reads SYDVKM. The CDR3 loop spans 14 amino acids. The germline V and J ends were trimmed by 7 bases and 6 bases, with 18 bases remaining between them. CDR3: CASTDTAERKTQYF. CDR3 in DNA: TGTGCCAGCACGGATACGGCCGAGAGGAAGACCCAGTACTTC.

The chain uses TRBV9 and TRBJ2-1, with D unclear. V lost 3 bases and J 2 bases, leaving 3 bases between the germline ends. Germline-derived CDR1 and CDR2 are SGDLS and YYNGEE. There are 12 residues in the CDR3. This CDR3 is CASSGPYNEQFF. The CDR3 region has the DNA TGTGCCAGCAGCGGGCCCTACAATGAGCAGTTCTTC. The entire variable domain, with the rest obtained from reference TRBV9 and TRBJ2-1, is as follows: DSGVTQTPKHLITATGQRVTLRCSPRSGDLSVYWYQQSLDQGLQFLIQYYNGEERAKGNILERFSAQQFPDLHSELNLSSLELGDSALYFCASSGPYNEQFFGPGTRLTVL.

J is TRBJ2-7 and V is TRBV27; 11 positions match TRBD1. Germline lookup yields CDR1 MNHEY and CDR2 SMNVEV (reference sequence). With V trimmed by 5 bases and J by 4 bases, 7 bases remained unmatched. This CDR3 is 15 amino acids long. The CDR3 coding sequence is TGTGCCAGCAGTCCGCGGGACAGGGGGAGGTACGAGCAGTACTTC. Its protein product is CASSPRDRGRYEQYF.

V and J are TRBV7-9 and TRBJ2-5; 10 bases are a match to TRBD1. With 6 bases clipped from V and 1 base from J, the junction kept 8 bases outside the gene matches. Germline V gives CDR1 SEHNR, CDR2 FQNEAQ (reference sequence). CDR3 length: 16 amino acids. The CDR3 DNA sequence: TGTGCCAGCAGTTCTACTCGGACAGGGGGCCAAGAGACCCAGTACTTC. This translates into CASSSTRTGGQETQYF.